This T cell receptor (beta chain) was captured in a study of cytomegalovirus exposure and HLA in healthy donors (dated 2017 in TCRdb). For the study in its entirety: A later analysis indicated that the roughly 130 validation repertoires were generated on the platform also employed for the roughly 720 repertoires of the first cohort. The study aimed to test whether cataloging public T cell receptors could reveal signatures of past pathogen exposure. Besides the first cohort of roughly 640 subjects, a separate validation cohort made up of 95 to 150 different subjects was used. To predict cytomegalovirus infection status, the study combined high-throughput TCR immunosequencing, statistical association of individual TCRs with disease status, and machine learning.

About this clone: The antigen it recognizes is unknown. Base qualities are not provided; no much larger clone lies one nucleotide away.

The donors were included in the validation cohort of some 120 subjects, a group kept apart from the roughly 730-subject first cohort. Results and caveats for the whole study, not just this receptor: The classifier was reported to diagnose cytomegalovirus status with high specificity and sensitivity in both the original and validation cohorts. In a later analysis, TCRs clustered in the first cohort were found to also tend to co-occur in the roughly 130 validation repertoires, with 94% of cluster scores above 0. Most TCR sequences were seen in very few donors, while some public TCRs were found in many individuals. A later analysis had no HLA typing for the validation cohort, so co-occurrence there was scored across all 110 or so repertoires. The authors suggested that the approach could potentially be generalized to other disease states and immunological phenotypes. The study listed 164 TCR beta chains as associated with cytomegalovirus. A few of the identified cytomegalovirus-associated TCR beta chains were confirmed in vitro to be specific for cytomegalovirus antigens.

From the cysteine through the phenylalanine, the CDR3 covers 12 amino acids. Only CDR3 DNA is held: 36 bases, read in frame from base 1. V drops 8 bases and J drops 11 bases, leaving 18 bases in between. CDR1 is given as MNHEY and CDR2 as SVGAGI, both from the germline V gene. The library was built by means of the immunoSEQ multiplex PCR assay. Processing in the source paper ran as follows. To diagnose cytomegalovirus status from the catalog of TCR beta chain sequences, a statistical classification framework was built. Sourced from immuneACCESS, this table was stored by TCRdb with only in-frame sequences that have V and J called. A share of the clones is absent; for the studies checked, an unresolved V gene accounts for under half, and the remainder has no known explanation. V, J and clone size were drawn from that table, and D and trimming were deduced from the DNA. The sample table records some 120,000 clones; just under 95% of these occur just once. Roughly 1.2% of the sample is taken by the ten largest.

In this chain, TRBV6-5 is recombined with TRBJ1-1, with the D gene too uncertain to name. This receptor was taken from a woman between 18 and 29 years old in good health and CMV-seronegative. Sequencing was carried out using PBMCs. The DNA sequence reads TGTGCCAGCGGAGTTCACGGGTTCGTGGCTTTCTTT. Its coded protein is CASGVHGFVAFF.